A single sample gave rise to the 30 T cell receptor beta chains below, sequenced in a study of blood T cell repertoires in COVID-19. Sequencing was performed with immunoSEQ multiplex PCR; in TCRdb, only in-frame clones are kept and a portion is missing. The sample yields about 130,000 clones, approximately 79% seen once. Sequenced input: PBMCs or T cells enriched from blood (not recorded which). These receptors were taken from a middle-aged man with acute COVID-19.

CDR3 protein: CASSLSGAVEQYF. The CDR3 DNA reads TGTGCCAGCAGCCTCTCTGGGGCAGTCGAGCAGTACTTC. This chain joins TRBV5-6 and TRBJ2-7; a possible D gene is TRBD1 (5 bases). Germline loops: CDR1 SGHDT, CDR2 YYEEEE. CDR3 size: 13 residues. The V end was cut by 4 bases, the J end by 6 bases, with 14 bases between.

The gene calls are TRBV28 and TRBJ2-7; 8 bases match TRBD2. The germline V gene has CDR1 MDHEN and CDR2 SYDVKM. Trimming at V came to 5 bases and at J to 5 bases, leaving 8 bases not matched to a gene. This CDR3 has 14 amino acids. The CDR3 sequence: CASSVSRGVDEQYF. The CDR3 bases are TGTGCCAGCAGTGTCTCGCGGGGGGTAGACGAGCAGTACTTC.

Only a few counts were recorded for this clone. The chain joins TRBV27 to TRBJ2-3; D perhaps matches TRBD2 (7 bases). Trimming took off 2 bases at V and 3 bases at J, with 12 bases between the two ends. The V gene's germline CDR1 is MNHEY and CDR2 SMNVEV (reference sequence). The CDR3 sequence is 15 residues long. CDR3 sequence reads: CASSLRGGWTDTQYF. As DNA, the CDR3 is TGTGCCAGCAGTTTACGCGGGGGCTGGACAGATACGCAGTATTTT.

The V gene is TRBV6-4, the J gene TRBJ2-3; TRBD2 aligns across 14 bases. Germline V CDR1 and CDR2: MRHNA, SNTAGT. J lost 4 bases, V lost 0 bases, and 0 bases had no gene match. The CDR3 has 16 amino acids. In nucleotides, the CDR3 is TGTGCCAGCAGTGACTCGACTAGCGGGGGGGCAGATACGCAGTATTTT. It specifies CASSDSTSGGADTQYF.

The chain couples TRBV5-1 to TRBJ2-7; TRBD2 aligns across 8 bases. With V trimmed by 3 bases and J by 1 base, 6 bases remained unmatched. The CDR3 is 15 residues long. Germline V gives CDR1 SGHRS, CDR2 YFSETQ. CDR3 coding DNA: TGCGCCAGCAGCTGGAGCGGGAGAGATTCCTACGAGCAGTACTTC. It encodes CASSWSGRDSYEQYF.

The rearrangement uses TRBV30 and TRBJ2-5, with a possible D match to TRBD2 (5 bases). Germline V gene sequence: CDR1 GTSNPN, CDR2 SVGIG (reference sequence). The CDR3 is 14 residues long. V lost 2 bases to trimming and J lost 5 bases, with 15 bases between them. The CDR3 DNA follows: TGTGCCTGGAGTTTCCTCACGGGCGGGGAGACCCAGTACTTC. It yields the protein CAWSFLTGGETQYF.

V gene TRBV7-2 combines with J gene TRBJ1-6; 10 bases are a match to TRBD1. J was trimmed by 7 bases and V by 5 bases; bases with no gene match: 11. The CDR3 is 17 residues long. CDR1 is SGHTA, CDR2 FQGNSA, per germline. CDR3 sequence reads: CASSRGGGTGANSPLHF. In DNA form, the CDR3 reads TGTGCCAGCAGCAGAGGGGGGGGGACAGGGGCCAATTCACCCCTCCACTTT. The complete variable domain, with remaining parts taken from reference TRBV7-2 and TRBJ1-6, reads GAGVSQSPSNKVTEKGKDVELRCDPISGHTALYWYRQSLGQGLEFLIYFQGNSAPDKSGLPSDRFSAERTGGSVSTLTIQRTQQEDSAVYLCASSRGGGTGANSPLHFGNGTRLTVT.

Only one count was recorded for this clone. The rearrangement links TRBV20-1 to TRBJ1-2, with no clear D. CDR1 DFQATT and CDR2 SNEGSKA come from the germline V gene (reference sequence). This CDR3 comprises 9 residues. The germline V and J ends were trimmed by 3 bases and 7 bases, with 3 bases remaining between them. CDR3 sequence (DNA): TGCAGTGCTAGCCTTGGCTACACCTTC. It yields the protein CSASLGYTF.

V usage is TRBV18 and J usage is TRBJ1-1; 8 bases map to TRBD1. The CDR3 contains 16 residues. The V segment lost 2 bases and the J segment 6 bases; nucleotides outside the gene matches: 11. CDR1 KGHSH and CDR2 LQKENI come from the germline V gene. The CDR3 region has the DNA TGTGCCAGCTCACCAGGGACGAACAGGGGGACATCTGAAGCTTTCTTT. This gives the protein CASSPGTNRGTSEAFF. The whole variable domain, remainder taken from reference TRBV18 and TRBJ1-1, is NAGVMQNPRHLVRRRGQEARLRCSPMKGHSHVYWYRQLPEEGLKFMVYLQKENIIDESGMPKERFSAEFPKEGPSILRIQQVVRGDSAAYFCASSPGTNRGTSEAFFGQGTRLTVV.

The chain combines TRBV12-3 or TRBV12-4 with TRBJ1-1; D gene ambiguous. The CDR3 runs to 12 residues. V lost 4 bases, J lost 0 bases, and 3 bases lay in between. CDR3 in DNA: TGTGCCAGCAGTTATATGAACACTGAAGCTTTCTTT. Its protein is CASSYMNTEAFF.

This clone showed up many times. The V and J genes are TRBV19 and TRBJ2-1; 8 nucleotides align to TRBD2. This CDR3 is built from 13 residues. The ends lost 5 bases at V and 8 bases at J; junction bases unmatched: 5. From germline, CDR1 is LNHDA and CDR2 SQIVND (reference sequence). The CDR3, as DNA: TGTGCCAGTAGTCCAGCGGGAGTCCATGAGCAGTTCTTC. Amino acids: CASSPAGVHEQFF.

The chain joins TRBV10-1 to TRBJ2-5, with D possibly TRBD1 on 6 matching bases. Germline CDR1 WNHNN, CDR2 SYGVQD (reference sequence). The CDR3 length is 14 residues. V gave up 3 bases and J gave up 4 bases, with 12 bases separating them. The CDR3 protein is CASSDGGRGETQYF. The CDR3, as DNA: TGCGCCAGCAGTGACGGCGGCAGGGGAGAGACCCAGTACTTC.

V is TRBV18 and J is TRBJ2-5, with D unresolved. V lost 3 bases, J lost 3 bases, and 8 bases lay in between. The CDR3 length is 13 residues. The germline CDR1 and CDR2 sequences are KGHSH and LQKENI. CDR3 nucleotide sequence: TGTGCCAGCTCACCTGCCAGTAAAGAGACCCAGTACTTC. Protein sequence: CASSPASKETQYF.

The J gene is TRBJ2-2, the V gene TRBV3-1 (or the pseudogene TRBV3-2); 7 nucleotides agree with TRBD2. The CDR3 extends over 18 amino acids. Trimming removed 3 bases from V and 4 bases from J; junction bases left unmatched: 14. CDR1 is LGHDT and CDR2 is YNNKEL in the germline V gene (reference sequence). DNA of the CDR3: TGTGCCAGCAGCCACTACCCCACCGCGGGGGTGCGCACCGGGGAGCTGTTTTTT. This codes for CASSHYPTAGVRTGELFF.

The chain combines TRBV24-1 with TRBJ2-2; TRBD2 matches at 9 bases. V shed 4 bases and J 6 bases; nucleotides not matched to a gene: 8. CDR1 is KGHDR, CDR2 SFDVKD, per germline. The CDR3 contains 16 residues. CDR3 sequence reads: CATSDHLTSGAGELFF. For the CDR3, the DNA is TGTGCCACCAGTGACCATCTGACTAGCGGAGCCGGGGAGCTGTTTTTT.

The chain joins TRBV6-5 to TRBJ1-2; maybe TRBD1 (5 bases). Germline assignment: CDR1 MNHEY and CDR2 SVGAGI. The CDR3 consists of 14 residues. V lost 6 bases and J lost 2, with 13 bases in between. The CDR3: CASSDVRQNYGYTF. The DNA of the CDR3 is TGTGCCAGCAGCGACGTTAGACAGAACTATGGCTACACCTTC.

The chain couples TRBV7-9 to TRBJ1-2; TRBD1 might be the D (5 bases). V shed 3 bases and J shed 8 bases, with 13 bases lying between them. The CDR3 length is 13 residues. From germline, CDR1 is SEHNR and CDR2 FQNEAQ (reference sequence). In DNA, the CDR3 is TGTGCCAGCAGCTTGGACGGTGGGGCAGGCTACACCTTC. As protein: CASSLDGGAGYTF.

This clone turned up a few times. The CDR3 reads CSASLQGISNTEAFF. The CDR3 DNA follows: TGCAGCGCCTCTTTACAGGGGATCTCGAACACTGAAGCTTTCTTT. V is TRBV29-1 and J is TRBJ1-1; 7 nucleotides align to TRBD1. V shed 7 bases, J shed 1 base, and the junction held 12 bases outside the gene matches. Germline values: CDR1 SQVTM, CDR2 ANQGSEA. This CDR3 is built from 15 residues. The complete variable domain, with remaining parts taken from reference TRBV29-1 and TRBJ1-1, reads SAVISQKPSRDICQRGTSLTIQCQVDSQVTMMFWYRQQPGQSLTLIATANQGSEATYESGFVIDKFPISRPNLTFSTLTVSNMSPEDSSIYLCSASLQGISNTEAFFGQGTRLTVV.

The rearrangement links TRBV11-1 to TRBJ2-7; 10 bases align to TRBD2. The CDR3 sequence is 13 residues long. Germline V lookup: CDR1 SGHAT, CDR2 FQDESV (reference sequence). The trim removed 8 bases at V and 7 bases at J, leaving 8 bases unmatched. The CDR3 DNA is TGTGCCAGCCGACAACTAGCGGGGCGTGAGCAGTACTTC. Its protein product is CASRQLAGREQYF.

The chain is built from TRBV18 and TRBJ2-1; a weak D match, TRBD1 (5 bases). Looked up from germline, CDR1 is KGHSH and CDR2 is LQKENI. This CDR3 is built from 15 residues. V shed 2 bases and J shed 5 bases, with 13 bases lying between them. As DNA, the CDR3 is TGTGCCAGCTCACCAGTCTATACAGGAAACAATGAGCAGTTCTTC. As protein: CASSPVYTGNNEQFF. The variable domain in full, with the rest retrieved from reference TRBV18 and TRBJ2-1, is NAGVMQNPRHLVRRRGQEARLRCSPMKGHSHVYWYRQLPEEGLKFMVYLQKENIIDESGMPKERFSAEFPKEGPSILRIQQVVRGDSAAYFCASSPVYTGNNEQFFGPGTRLTVL.

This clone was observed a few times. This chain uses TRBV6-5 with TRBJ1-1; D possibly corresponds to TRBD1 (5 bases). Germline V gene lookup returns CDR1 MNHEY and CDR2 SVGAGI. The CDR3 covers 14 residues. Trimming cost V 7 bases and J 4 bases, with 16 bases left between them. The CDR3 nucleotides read TGTGCCAGCACCCGGTCAGGGTTTGGCACTGAAGCTTTCTTT. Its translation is CASTRSGFGTEAFF.

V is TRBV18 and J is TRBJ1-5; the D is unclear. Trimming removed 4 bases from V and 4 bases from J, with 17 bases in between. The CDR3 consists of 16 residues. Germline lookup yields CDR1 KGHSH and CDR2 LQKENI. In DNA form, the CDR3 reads TGTGCCAGCTCACAGGCGGGCGGCTTAAATAATCAGCCCCAGCATTTT. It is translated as CASSQAGGLNNQPQHF.

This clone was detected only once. The CDR3 here is CASSQGSLAGTDTQYF. The CDR3 region has the DNA TGTGCCAGCAGCCAGGGGTCATTAGCGGGGACAGATACGCAGTATTTT. The rearrangement links TRBV3-1 (or the pseudogene TRBV3-2) to TRBJ2-3; 8 positions match TRBD2. There are 16 residues in the CDR3. CDR1 LGHDT and CDR2 YNNKEL come from the germline V gene (reference sequence). V was pared by 3 bases and J by 3 bases, with 8 bases of the junction left unmatched.

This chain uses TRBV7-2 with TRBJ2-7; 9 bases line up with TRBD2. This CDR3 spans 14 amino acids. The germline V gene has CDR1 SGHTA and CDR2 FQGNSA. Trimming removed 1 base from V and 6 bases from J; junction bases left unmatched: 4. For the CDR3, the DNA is TGTGCCAGCAGCTTAGTGCCAGCGGGGGGCGAGCAGTACTTC. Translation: CASSLVPAGGEQYF.

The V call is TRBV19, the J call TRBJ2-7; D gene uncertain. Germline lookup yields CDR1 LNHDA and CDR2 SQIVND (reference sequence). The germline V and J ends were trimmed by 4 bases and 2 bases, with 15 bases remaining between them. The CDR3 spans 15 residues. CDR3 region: CASSTLASIAYEQYF. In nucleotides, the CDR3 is TGTGCCAGTAGTACGTTAGCCAGCATTGCCTACGAGCAGTACTTC.

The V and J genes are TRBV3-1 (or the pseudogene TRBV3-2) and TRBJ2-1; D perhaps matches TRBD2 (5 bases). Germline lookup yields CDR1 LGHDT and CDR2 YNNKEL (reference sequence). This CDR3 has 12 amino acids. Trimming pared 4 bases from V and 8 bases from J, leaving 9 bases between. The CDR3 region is CASSPLGHEQFF. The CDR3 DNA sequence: TGTGCCAGCAGCCCACTAGGGCATGAGCAGTTCTTC.

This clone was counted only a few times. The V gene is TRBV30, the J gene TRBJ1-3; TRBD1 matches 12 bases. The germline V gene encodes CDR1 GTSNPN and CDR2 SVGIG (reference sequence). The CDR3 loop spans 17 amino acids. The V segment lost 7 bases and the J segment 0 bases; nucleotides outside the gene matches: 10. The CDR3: CASTGTGGLYSGNTIYF. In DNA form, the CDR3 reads TGTGCCTCTACCGGGACAGGGGGCCTCTACTCTGGAAACACCATATATTTT.

This CDR3 reads CASSLGGTGAYEQYF. The DNA of the CDR3 is TGTGCCAGCAGCTTAGGGGGGACAGGGGCCTACGAGCAGTACTTC. The chain couples TRBV5-5 to TRBJ2-7; 10 bases are a match to TRBD1. The V gene end was trimmed by 2 bases and the J gene end by 2 bases; junction bases not matched to a gene: 4. The CDR3 has 15 amino acids. CDR1 is SGHKS and CDR2 is YYEKEE in the germline V gene (reference sequence).

The CDR3 DNA is TGTGCCAGCTCACCCGCCTCGACAGGGGGCGCGAGTCAGCCCCAGCATTTT. It codes for CASSPASTGGASQPQHF. The V and J genes are TRBV18 and TRBJ1-5; 10 nucleotides line up with TRBD1. The CDR3 length is 17 residues. J lost 6 bases, V lost 3 bases, and 11 bases had no gene match. CDR1 and CDR2 (germline): KGHSH, LQKENI.

In DNA form, the CDR3 reads TGTGCCAGCAGCTTACAGGGGGCGGTCTATGGCTACACCTTC. This sequence encodes CASSLQGAVYGYTF. J is TRBJ1-2 and V is TRBV5-8, with 9 bases identical to TRBD1. Unmatched junction bases numbered 3, after V lost 2 bases and J lost 4 bases. CDR1 is SGHTS and CDR2 is YDEGEE in the germline V gene. The CDR3 is 14 amino acids.